What follows are 25 T cell receptor beta chains derived from one specimen sequenced in a study of T-cell reconstitution after alpha-beta-depleted transplantation in children. During its preparation, the TCRbeta library received unique molecular identifiers. MiXCR, applied by TCRdb to the PCR reads, yields one record per CDR3 protein. The table has about 510,000 distinct CDR3 sequences, over 9.5% seen once. Source: PBMCs, mostly from graft donor cells, taken 180 days after TCRalphabeta/CD19-depleted stem cell transplant. These receptors originate from a female patient aged 2-10 years who had a stem cell transplant for aplastic anemia, so the T cells may come from the graft donor.

This clonotype was detected a few times. This rearrangement joins TRBV20-1 to TRBJ1-1; no reliable D call. There are 15 residues in the CDR3. Trimming shortened V by 0 bases and J by 1 base, and 12 bases separated the two germline ends. Germline-derived CDR1 and CDR2 are DFQATT and SNEGSKA (reference sequence). The CDR3 spells CSARDDGVWNTEAFF. In DNA form, the CDR3 reads TGCAGTGCTAGAGACGACGGTGTGTGGAACACTGAAGCTTTCTTT.

This rearrangement joins TRBV7-9 to TRBJ1-4; 7 bases line up with TRBD1. CDR1 is SEHNR and CDR2 is FQNEAQ in the germline V gene (reference sequence). The CDR3 loop spans 15 amino acids. V gave up 5 bases and J gave up 4 bases; unmatched junction bases: 7. The CDR3 bases are TGTGCCAGCAGCCCCCGACAGGGCCGTAATGAAAAACTGTTTTTT. Translation: CASSPRQGRNEKLFF.

This clonotype was seen a handful of times. This chain uses TRBV20-1 with TRBJ2-7; 10 nucleotides match TRBD2. Germline V lookup: CDR1 DFQATT, CDR2 SNEGSKA (reference sequence). The CDR3 is 14 amino acids. V lost 0 bases, J lost 4 bases, and 3 bases stayed unmatched. The CDR3: CSARDPSGSYEQYV. In DNA, the CDR3 is TGCAGTGCTAGAGATCCTAGCGGGAGTTACGAGCAGTACGTC.

The chain uses TRBV7-2 and TRBJ2-2; perhaps TRBD2 as D (5 bases). Germline V gene data show CDR1 as SGHTA and CDR2 as FQGNSA. V shed 5 bases and J shed 3 bases, with 19 bases lying between them. CDR3 length equals 17 residues. DNA of the CDR3: TGTGCCAGCAGCGGAGGACGGGGATGGGAAGACACCGGGGAGCTGTTTTTT. This encodes CASSGGRGWEDTGELFF.

This clonotype was picked up many times. This chain connects TRBV11-1 to TRBJ2-5, with D possibly TRBD2 on 7 matching bases. The V gene's germline CDR1 is SGHAT and CDR2 FQDESV (reference sequence). V was shortened by 5 bases and J by 2 bases, with 27 bases between the two germline ends. The CDR3 consists of 19 residues. For the CDR3, the DNA is TGTGCCAGCAGCGCCCGGGGGGAACTCCGCGGACAGATACAAGAGACCCAGTACTTC. It specifies CASSARGELRGQIQETQYF.

The V gene is TRBV14, the J gene TRBJ2-7; tentative D call: TRBD1 (6 bases). This CDR3 has 15 residues. Germline CDR1 and CDR2: SGHDN and FVKESK. V lost 1 base to trimming and J lost 2 bases, with 12 bases between them. CDR3 region: CASSQVHRATYEQYF. As DNA, the CDR3 is TGTGCCAGCAGCCAAGTTCACAGGGCGACCTACGAGCAGTACTTC. Full variable domain (rest looked up from reference TRBV14 and TRBJ2-7): EAGVTQFPSHSVIEKGQTVTLRCDPISGHDNLYWYRRVMGKEIKFLLHFVKESKQDESGMPNNRFLAERTGGTYSTLKVQPAELEDSGVYFCASSQVHRATYEQYFGPGTRLTVT.

This clonotype was seen only a few times. The gene calls are TRBV4-3 and TRBJ2-1; TRBD2 matches at 14 bases. V shed 5 bases, J shed 6 bases, and the junction held 3 bases outside the gene matches. Germline CDR1 reads LGHNA; CDR2 reads YSLEER. The CDR3 runs to 15 residues. CDR3 sequence reads: CASSWTSGRFNEQFF. CDR3 nucleotide sequence: TGCGCCAGCAGCTGGACTAGCGGGAGGTTCAATGAGCAGTTCTTC.

The J gene is TRBJ2-7, the V gene TRBV7-9, with 7 bases aligning to TRBD1. With 4 bases clipped from V and 2 bases from J, the junction kept 2 bases outside the gene matches. Germline V gene data show CDR1 as SEHNR and CDR2 as FQNEAQ (reference sequence). CDR3 length equals 13 residues. CDR3 nucleotides: TGTGCCAGCAGCTCCCAGGGGGCCTACGAGCAGTACGTC. Amino acids: CASSSQGAYEQYV.

CDR3 region: CASSPGTGDDEQYF. CDR3 nucleotides: TGTGCCAGCAGCCCTGGGACAGGGGACGACGAGCAGTACTTC. V is TRBV5-6 and J is TRBJ2-7; 10 positions agree with TRBD1. The germline gives CDR1 SGHDT, CDR2 YYEEEE. The CDR3 totals 14 residues. The V segment lost 4 bases and the J segment 5 bases; nucleotides outside the gene matches: 6.

This clonotype appeared many times. The chain carries TRBV29-1 and TRBJ2-7; no reliable D call. CDR3 length equals 11 residues. Trimming stripped 7 bases from V and 6 bases from J, with 13 bases between. Germline loops: CDR1 SQVTM, CDR2 ANQGSEA. The CDR3 bases are TGCAGCGCCCAAGCGCCGGGCGAGCAGTACTTC. Its translation: CSAQAPGEQYF.

The table lists this clonotype with a few counts. The V gene is TRBV7-2, the J gene TRBJ2-7, with no clear D. Deletions cut 1 base from V and 2 bases from J, with 9 bases between. The CDR3 loop spans 14 amino acids. CDR1 SGHTA and CDR2 FQGNSA come from the germline V gene. DNA of the CDR3: TGTGCCAGCAGCTTAGAGGGCACCCCCTACGAGCAGTACTTC. Translation: CASSLEGTPYEQYF.

This clonotype was detected many times. This chain links TRBV20-1 with TRBJ1-5; possible D gene TRBD1, 5 bases. The CDR3 has 14 residues. The V gene lost 6 bases and the J gene lost 7 bases, with 19 bases spanning the gap. Germline lookup yields CDR1 DFQATT and CDR2 SNEGSKA (reference sequence). CDR3 bases: TGCAGTGCCCGCGGGGGTGTTTTGTTCCAGCCCCAGCATTTT. Translation: CSARGGVLFQPQHF.

The V and J genes are TRBV19 and TRBJ2-7; possible D gene TRBD1, 5 bases. Germline CDR1 is LNHDA and CDR2 is SQIVND (reference sequence). V was clipped by 6 bases and J by 3 bases, with 15 bases between them. CDR3 length: 14 residues. DNA for the CDR3: TGTGCCAGTAGCCTCAAAAAGGGGCTCTACGAGCAGTACTTC. Protein: CASSLKKGLYEQYF. The full variable domain, rest sourced from reference TRBV19 and TRBJ2-7, is DGGITQSPKYLFRKEGQNVTLSCEQNLNHDAMYWYRQDPGQGLRLIYYSQIVNDFQKGDIAEGYSVSREKKESFPLTVTSAQKNPTAFYLCASSLKKGLYEQYFGPGTRLTVT.

V and J are TRBV5-6 and TRBJ2-5; D might be TRBD1 or TRBD2, each matching 5 bases. This CDR3 contains 14 residues. Germline CDR1 is SGHDT and CDR2 is YYEEEE. Trimming shortened V by 4 bases and J by 5 bases, and 15 bases separated the two germline ends. CDR3 sequence reads: CASSPRGLFETQYF. In nucleotides, the CDR3 is TGTGCCAGCAGCCCACGGGGCTTATTTGAGACCCAGTACTTC.

This clonotype occurred a few times. This chain connects TRBV5-5 to TRBJ2-2; TRBD2 aligns across 9 bases. V was clipped by 5 bases and J by 4 bases; unmatched bases: 6. The CDR3 runs 15 residues. The germline V gene has CDR1 SGHKS and CDR2 YYEKEE (reference sequence). The CDR3 protein is CASSLAGATTGELFF. In DNA form, the CDR3 reads TGTGCCAGCAGTTTAGCGGGAGCGACCACCGGGGAGCTGTTTTTT. Full variable domain (outside the CDR3, taken from reference TRBV5-5 and TRBJ2-2): DAGVTQSPTHLIKTRGQQVTLRCSPISGHKSVSWYQQVLGQGPQFIFQYYEKEERGRGNFPDRFSARQFPNYSSELNVNALLLGDSALYLCASSLAGATTGELFFGEGSRLTVL.

This clonotype has a handful of counts. J is TRBJ2-3 and V is TRBV5-1, with a possible D match to TRBD2 (5 bases). Germline values: CDR1 SGHRS, CDR2 YFSETQ. Between the trimmed V and J ends, which lost 5 bases and 2 bases, there was a span of 12 bases. The CDR3 spans 14 residues. The CDR3 bases are TGCGCCAGCAGTACGGAGGCGTCCACAGATACGCAGTATTTT. This gives the protein CASSTEASTDTQYF. The full variable domain, in which reference TRBV5-1 and TRBJ2-3 provide the parts outside the CDR3, is KAGVTQTPRYLIKTRGQQVTLSCSPISGHRSVSWYQQTPGQGLQFLFEYFSETQRNKGNFPGRFSGRQFSNSRSEMNVSTLELGDSALYLCASSTEASTDTQYFGPGTRLTVL.

The chain employs TRBV20-1 and TRBJ2-1, with 9 bases identical to TRBD1. Germline-derived CDR1 and CDR2 are DFQATT and SNEGSKA (reference sequence). V shed 3 bases and J 1 base; nucleotides not matched to a gene: 4. The CDR3 length is 15 residues. This CDR3 is CSARYGTGSYNEQFF. DNA of the CDR3: TGCAGTGCTAGGTACGGGACAGGGTCCTACAATGAGCAGTTCTTC.

This clonotype was picked up a small number of times. The chain couples TRBV11-2 to TRBJ2-6, with TRBD2 as a possible D gene (7 bases). The germline V gene has CDR1 SGHAT and CDR2 FQNNGV. The CDR3 sequence is 18 residues long. Trimming pared 3 bases from V and 3 bases from J, leaving 18 bases between. CDR3 in DNA: TGTGCCAGCAGCTTTAGGGGGGAGGGCCTTATTGGGGCCAACGTCCTGACTTTC. Translating gives CASSFRGEGLIGANVLTF.

J is TRBJ2-3 and V is TRBV30; TRBD2 aligns across 9 bases. V trimming: 6 bases; J trimming: 3 bases; junction bases outside the gene matches: 13. The CDR3 extends over 16 amino acids. CDR1 is GTSNPN and CDR2 is SVGIG in the germline V gene (reference sequence). As DNA, the CDR3 is TGTGCCTGCTCCAGGGGCGGGAGGGAAAGGACAGATACGCAGTATTTT. Translating gives CACSRGGRERTDTQYF.

Comments on this clonotype: A much larger clone sits a single nucleotide away, making a read error possible. The J gene is TRBJ1-1, the V gene TRBV28; weak D call: TRBD1 (6 bases). CDR3 length equals 17 residues. Germline V lookup: CDR1 MDHEN, CDR2 SYDVKM. Trimming left V 2 bases short and J 5 bases short, with 21 bases between. CDR3 DNA: TGTGCCAGCAGTTTACGGGCCAGGAGTCCTAGGGGGACTGAAGCTTTCTTT. Amino acids: CASSLRARSPRGTEAFF.

The chain links TRBV20-1 to TRBJ2-1; D gene unclear. Trimming pared 1 base from V and 14 bases from J, leaving 18 bases between. This CDR3 contains 13 residues. In germline, CDR1 is DFQATT, CDR2 SNEGSKA (reference sequence). CDR3 in amino acids: CSARGQPTRSEFF. The CDR3 nucleotides are TGCAGTGCTAGAGGTCAACCGACCCGGTCGGAGTTCTTC.

This clonotype was counted ten times or more. An end of the junction differs from the germline gene, which may be a read error. The chain carries TRBV29-1 and TRBJ2-5; tentative D call: TRBD1 (5 bases). The CDR3 length is 15 residues. Germline V lookup: CDR1 SQVTM, CDR2 ANQGSEA. The CDR3 is CSVEGAVLSRETQYF. The CDR3 region has the DNA TGCAGCGTGGAAGGGGCGGTCCTCTCGCGGGAGACCCAGTACTTC.

This clonotype was picked up a small number of times. The gene calls are TRBV20-1 and TRBJ2-7; no reliable D call. V was clipped by 2 bases and J by 0 bases, with 8 bases between them. The CDR3 totals 13 residues. Germline V gene sequence: CDR1 DFQATT, CDR2 SNEGSKA (reference sequence). The CDR3 nucleotides read TGCAGTGCTAGATTTTCTACCTCCTACGAGCAGTACTTC. This encodes CSARFSTSYEQYF.

Only a few counts were recorded for this clonotype. The genes are TRBV18 and TRBJ2-7; tentatively, D is TRBD2 (5 bases). With 1 base removed from V and 2 bases from J, the gap between germline ends came to 15 bases. The CDR3 has 16 residues. The germline gives CDR1 KGHSH, CDR2 LQKENI. Here the CDR3 reads CASSPLGGNPPYEQYF. The CDR3 coding sequence is TGTGCCAGCTCACCACTCGGAGGAAACCCACCCTACGAGCAGTACTTC. The whole variable domain, filled in from reference TRBV18 and TRBJ2-7, reads NAGVMQNPRHLVRRRGQEARLRCSPMKGHSHVYWYRQLPEEGLKFMVYLQKENIIDESGMPKERFSAEFPKEGPSILRIQQVVRGDSAAYFCASSPLGGNPPYEQYFGPGTRLTVT.

This chain connects TRBV28 to TRBJ1-5; 8 nucleotides align to TRBD1. The CDR3 is 16 amino acids. The germline gives CDR1 MDHEN, CDR2 SYDVKM. V lost 4 bases to trimming and J lost 5 bases; unmatched junction nucleotides: 10. For the CDR3, the DNA is TGTGCCAGCAGTTCCCGCAGGGGGCGATTGCATCAGCCCCAGCATTTT. Its protein is CASSSRRGRLHQPQHF. Supplemented by reference TRBV28 and TRBJ1-5, the full variable domain reads DVKVTQSSRYLVKRTGEKVFLECVQDMDHENMFWYRQDPGLGLRLIYFSYDVKMKEKGDIPEGYSVSREKKERFSLILESASTNQTSMYLCASSSRRGRLHQPQHFGDGTRLSIL.